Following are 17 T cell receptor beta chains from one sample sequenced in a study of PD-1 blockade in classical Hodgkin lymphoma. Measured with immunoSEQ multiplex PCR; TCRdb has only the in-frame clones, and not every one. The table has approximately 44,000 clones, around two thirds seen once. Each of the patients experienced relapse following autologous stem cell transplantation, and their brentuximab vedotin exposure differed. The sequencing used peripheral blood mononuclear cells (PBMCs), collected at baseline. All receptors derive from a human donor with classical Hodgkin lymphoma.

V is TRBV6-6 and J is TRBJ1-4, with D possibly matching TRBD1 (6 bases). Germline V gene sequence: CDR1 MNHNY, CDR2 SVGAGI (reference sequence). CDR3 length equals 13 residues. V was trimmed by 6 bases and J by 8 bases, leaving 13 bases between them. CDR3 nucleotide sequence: TGTGCCAGCAGAAACGGGGGCAGCGAAAAACTGTTTTTT. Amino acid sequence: CASRNGGSEKLFF.

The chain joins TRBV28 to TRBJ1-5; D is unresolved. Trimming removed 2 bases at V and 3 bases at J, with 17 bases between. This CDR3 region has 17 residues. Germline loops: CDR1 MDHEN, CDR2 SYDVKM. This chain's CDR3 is CASSLSPRRAYNQPQHF. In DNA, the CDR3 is TGTGCCAGCAGTTTAAGTCCTCGACGGGCGTACAATCAGCCCCAGCATTTT.

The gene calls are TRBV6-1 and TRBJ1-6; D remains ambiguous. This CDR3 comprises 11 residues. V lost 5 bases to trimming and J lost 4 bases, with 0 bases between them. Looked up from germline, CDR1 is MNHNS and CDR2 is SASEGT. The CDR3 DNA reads TGTGCCAGCAGTTATAATTCACCCCTCCACTTT. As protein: CASSYNSPLHF.

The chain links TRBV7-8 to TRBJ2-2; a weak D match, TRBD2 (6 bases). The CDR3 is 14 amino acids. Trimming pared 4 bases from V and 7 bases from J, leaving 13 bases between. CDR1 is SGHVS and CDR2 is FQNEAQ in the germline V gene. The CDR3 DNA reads TGTGCCAGCAGCTCCTGGCTAGCGCGCGGGGAGCTGTTTTTT. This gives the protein CASSSWLARGELFF. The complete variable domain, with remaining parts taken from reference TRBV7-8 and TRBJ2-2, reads GAGVSQSPRYKVAKRGQDVALRCDPISGHVSLFWYQQALGQGPEFLTYFQNEAQLDKSGLPSDRFFAERPEGSVSTLKIQRTQQEDSAVYLCASSSWLARGELFFGEGSRLTVL.

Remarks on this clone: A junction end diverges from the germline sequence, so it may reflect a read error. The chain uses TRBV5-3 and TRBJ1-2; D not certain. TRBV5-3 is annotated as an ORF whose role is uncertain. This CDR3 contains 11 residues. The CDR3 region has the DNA TGTGCCAGCAGCTTCGAATTTGGCTACACCTTC. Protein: CASSFEFGYTF.

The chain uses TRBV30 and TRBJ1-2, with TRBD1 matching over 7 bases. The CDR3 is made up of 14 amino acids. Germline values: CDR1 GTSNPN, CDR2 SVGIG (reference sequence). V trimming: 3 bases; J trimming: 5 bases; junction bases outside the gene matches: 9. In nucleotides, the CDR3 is TGTGCCTGGAGCGCAGTTGACAGGGAATATGGCTACACCTTC. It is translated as CAWSAVDREYGYTF.

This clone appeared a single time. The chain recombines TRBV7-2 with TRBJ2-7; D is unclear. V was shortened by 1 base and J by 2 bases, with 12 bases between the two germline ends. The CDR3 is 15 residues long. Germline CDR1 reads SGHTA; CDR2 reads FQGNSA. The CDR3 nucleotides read TGTGCCAGCAGCTTAGTGCGTACGATAACCTACGAGCAGTACTTC. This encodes CASSLVRTITYEQYF. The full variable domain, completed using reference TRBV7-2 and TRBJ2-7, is GAGVSQSPSNKVTEKGKDVELRCDPISGHTALYWYRQSLGQGLEFLIYFQGNSAPDKSGLPSDRFSAERTGGSVSTLTIQRTQQEDSAVYLCASSLVRTITYEQYFGPGTRLTVT.

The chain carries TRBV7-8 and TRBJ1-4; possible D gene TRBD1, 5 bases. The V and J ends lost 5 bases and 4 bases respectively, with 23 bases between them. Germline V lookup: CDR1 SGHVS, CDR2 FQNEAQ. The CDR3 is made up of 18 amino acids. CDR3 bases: TGTGCCAGCAGCCCACCCGGGACCCATGATGATTATAATGAAAAACTGTTTTTT. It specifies CASSPPGTHDDYNEKLFF.

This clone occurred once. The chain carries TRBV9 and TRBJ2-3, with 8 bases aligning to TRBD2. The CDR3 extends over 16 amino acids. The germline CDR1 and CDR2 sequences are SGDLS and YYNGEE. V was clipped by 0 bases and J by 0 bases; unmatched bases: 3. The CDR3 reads CASSVGTGGSTDTQYF. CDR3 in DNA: TGTGCCAGCAGCGTAGGGACGGGAGGGAGCACAGATACGCAGTATTTT.

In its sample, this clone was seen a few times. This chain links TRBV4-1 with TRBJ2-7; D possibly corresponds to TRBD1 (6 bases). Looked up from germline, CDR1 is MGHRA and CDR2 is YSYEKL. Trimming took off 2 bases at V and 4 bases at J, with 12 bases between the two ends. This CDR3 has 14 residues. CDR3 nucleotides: TGCGCCAGCAGCCAACTATTCGGACAGTACGAGCAGTACTTC. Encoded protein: CASSQLFGQYEQYF.

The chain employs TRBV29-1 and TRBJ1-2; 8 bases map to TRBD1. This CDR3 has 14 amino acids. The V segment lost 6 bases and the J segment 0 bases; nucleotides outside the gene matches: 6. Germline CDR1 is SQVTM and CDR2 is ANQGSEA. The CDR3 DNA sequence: TGCAGCGTAGTGAACAGGGGGACTAACTATGGCTACACCTTC. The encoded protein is CSVVNRGTNYGYTF. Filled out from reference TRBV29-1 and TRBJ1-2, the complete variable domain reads SAVISQKPSRDICQRGTSLTIQCQVDSQVTMMFWYRQQPGQSLTLIATANQGSEATYESGFVIDKFPISRPNLTFSTLTVSNMSPEDSSIYLCSVVNRGTNYGYTFGSGTRLTVV.

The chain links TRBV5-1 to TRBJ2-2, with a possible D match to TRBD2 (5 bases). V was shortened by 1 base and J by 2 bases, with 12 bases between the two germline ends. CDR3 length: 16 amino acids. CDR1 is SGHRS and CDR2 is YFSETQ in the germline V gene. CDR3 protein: CASSLISADNTGELFF. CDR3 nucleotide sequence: TGCGCCAGCAGCTTGATTAGCGCGGATAACACCGGGGAGCTGTTTTTT.

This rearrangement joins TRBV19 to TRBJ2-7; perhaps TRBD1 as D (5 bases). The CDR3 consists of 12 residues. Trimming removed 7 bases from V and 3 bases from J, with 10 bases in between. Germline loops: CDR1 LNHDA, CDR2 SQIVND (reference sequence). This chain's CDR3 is CASKGSYYEQYF. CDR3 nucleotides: TGTGCCAGTAAGGGGTCTTACTACGAGCAGTACTTC.

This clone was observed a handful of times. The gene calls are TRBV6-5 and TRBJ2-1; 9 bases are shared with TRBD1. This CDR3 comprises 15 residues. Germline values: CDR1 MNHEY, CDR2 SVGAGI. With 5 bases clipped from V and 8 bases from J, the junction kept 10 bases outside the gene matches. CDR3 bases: TGTGCCAGCAGTACCGGACAGGGGCCTGTGGATGAGCAGTTCTTC. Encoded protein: CASSTGQGPVDEQFF.

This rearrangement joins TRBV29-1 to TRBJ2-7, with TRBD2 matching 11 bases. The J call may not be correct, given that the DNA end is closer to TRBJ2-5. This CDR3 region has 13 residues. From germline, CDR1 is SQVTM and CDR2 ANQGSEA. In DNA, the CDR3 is TGCAGCGTTGTAGCGGGGGGGCCGGAGACCCAGTACTTC. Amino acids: CSVVAGGPETQYF.

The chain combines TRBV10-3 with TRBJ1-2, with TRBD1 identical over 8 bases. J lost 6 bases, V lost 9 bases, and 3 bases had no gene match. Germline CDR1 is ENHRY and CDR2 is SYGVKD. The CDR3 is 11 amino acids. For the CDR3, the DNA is TGTGCCATGCAGGGGGCGAATGGCTACACCTTC. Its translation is CAMQGANGYTF.

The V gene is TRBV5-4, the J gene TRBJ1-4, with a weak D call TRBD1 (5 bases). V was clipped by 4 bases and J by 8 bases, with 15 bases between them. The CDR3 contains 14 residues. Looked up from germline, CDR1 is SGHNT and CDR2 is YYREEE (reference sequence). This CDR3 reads CASSPGRTIEKLFF. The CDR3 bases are TGTGCCAGCAGCCCGGGACGGACTATAGAAAAACTGTTTTTT. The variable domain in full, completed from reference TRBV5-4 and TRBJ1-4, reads ETGVTQSPTHLIKTRGQQVTLRCSSQSGHNTVSWYQQALGQGPQFIFQYYREEENGRGNFPPRFSGLQFPNYSSELNVNALELDDSALYLCASSPGRTIEKLFFGSGTQLSVL.